A single sample gave rise to the 6 T cell receptor beta chains below, sequenced in a study of blood T cells in healthy people across ages. Alongside a J-beta primer mix, a sample-barcoded 5' primer served in a second PCR lasting about 7 to 12 cycles. TCRdb passed the 5' RACE reads through MiXCR, listing each CDR3 protein once. The profile shows 700,000 to 950,000 distinct CDR3 sequences, about 62% of them singletons. Material: blood. The source of these receptors is a man aged 25 to 40 in good health.

On this clonotype itself: This may come from a read error, since a much larger clone is one base off. The chain employs TRBV20-1 and TRBJ1-6; D remains ambiguous. V gave up 4 bases and J gave up 8 bases, with 15 bases separating them. From germline, CDR1 is DFQATT and CDR2 SNEGSKA (reference sequence). CDR3 length: 14 residues. The CDR3 nucleotides are TGCAGTGCTATAGTGGCCCTCGCTGATTCACCCCTCCACTTT. Its translation is CSAIVALADSPLHF.

This clonotype was counted only a few times. The V call is TRBV20-1, the J call TRBJ2-1; the D gene is possibly TRBD1 (5 bases). Trimming removed 2 bases at V and 8 bases at J, with 10 bases between. The germline gives CDR1 DFQATT, CDR2 SNEGSKA (reference sequence). This CDR3 is 12 amino acids long. CDR3 nucleotide sequence: TGCAGTGCTAGAAAGGACACCCATGAGCAGTTCTTC. Translated, it gives CSARKDTHEQFF.

The genes are TRBV6-2 or TRBV6-3 and TRBJ2-1; 7 bases match TRBD2. The junction had 4 bases not matched to a gene; V was cut back by 8 bases and J by 9 bases. Germline V lookup: CDR1 MNHEY, CDR2 SVGEGT. The CDR3 has 11 residues. CDR3 nucleotide sequence: TGTGCCAGCTGCAGCGGGATTGAGCAGTTCTTC. Its translation is CASCSGIEQFF.

The chain recombines TRBV20-1 with TRBJ2-4, with 12 bases matching TRBD2. The J call may be in error: the DNA end matches TRBJ2-7 better. CDR3 length equals 17 residues. Germline CDR1 DFQATT, CDR2 SNEGSKA (reference sequence). Here the CDR3 reads CSAWASGRALLSHEQYF. CDR3 in DNA: TGCAGTGCTTGGGCTAGCGGGAGGGCCTTACTCAGCCACGAGCAGTACTTC.

This chain connects TRBV7-2 to TRBJ2-7; 12 bases match TRBD2. Germline-derived CDR1 and CDR2 are SGHTA and FQGNSA. V lost 5 bases to trimming and J lost 2 bases; unmatched junction nucleotides: 10. The CDR3 is made up of 17 amino acids. The chain's CDR3 is CASSPRTSGELPYEQYF. DNA for the CDR3: TGTGCCAGCAGCCCCAGGACTAGCGGGGAACTCCCCTACGAGCAGTACTTC.

This clonotype has more than one count but fewer than ten. The chain recombines TRBV10-3 with TRBJ2-5; 7 bases line up with TRBD1. The CDR3 sequence is 15 residues long. The germline gives CDR1 ENHRY, CDR2 SYGVKD. Trimming at V came to 10 bases and at J to 5 bases, leaving 16 bases not matched to a gene. CDR3 amino acids: CATALQTGNGETQYF. CDR3 DNA: TGTGCCACCGCACTTCAGACAGGGAACGGGGAGACCCAGTACTTC.